Following are 19 T cell receptor beta chains from one sample sequenced in a study of shared clonotypes between healthy human individuals. Here immunoSEQ multiplex PCR was the method, and the copy in TCRdb shows in-frame clones only, minus some. Of roughly 1,500,000 clones listed, approximately 98% were seen once; the top ten hold around 0.45%. What was sequenced was naive CD4+ T cells sorted from blood. Subset specified: CD45RA+ positively selected. These receptors were collected from a man aged 25-45 years in good health.

This chain's CDR3 is CASTHRDRLYEQYF. CDR3 nucleotide sequence: TGTGCCAGCACTCACCGGGACAGGTTATACGAGCAGTACTTC. The chain couples TRBV6-6 to TRBJ2-7; TRBD1 matches at 8 bases. The CDR3 runs 14 residues. V lost 7 bases and J lost 4; bases outside the gene matches: 9. Germline V gene lookup returns CDR1 MNHNY and CDR2 SVGAGI (reference sequence).

This chain links TRBV6-5 with TRBJ2-3; 7 bases fit TRBD2. With 2 bases clipped from V and 6 bases from J, the junction kept 8 bases outside the gene matches. Germline CDR1 MNHEY, CDR2 SVGAGI. The CDR3 is made up of 15 amino acids. CDR3 sequence (DNA): TGTGCCAGCAGTTACAGCGGGAATGGCCTTGATACGCAGTATTTT. Amino acid sequence: CASSYSGNGLDTQYF.

The V call is TRBV18, the J call TRBJ1-1; 11 bases align to TRBD1. Trimming took 6 bases from V and 0 from J; bases not matched to a gene: 6. The CDR3 runs 16 residues. In germline, CDR1 is KGHSH, CDR2 LQKENI. The CDR3 coding sequence is TGTGCCAGCTCTGGACAGGGGGCGCGGATGAACACTGAAGCTTTCTTT. It translates to CASSGQGARMNTEAFF.

In the case of this clone: The sample has other DNA sequences that encode this CDR3 too. The V call is TRBV9, the J call TRBJ2-7; TRBD2 matches at 9 bases. The CDR3 has 14 amino acids. Germline V gene sequence: CDR1 SGDLS, CDR2 YYNGEE. V dropped 3 bases and J dropped 0; count of bases not matched to a gene: 1. CDR3 sequence: CASSEGLASYEQYF. In DNA, the CDR3 is TGTGCCAGCAGCGAGGGACTAGCCTCCTACGAGCAGTACTTC.

As to this clone: The identical CDR3 is also encoded by other nucleotide sequences in the sample. This chain uses TRBV18 with TRBJ2-7, with D possibly TRBD2 on 7 matching bases. Trimming cost V 2 bases and J 3 bases, with 11 bases left between them. Germline CDR1 KGHSH, CDR2 LQKENI. The CDR3 is 14 residues long. CDR3 sequence reads: CASSPGGGGYEQYF. In DNA form, the CDR3 reads TGTGCCAGCTCACCAGGGGGGGGCGGCTACGAGCAGTACTTC.

This rearrangement joins TRBV13 to TRBJ2-7; D gene ambiguous. The germline V gene encodes CDR1 PRHDT and CDR2 FYEKMQ (reference sequence). Between the trimmed V and J ends, which lost 3 bases and 0 bases, there was a span of 9 bases. This CDR3 is 14 amino acids long. The CDR3 sequence: CASSFGGNSYEQYF. The CDR3 region has the DNA TGTGCCAGCAGCTTCGGCGGAAACTCCTACGAGCAGTACTTC.

The chain has TRBV12-5 and TRBJ2-3, with 7 positions matching TRBD2. Germline assignment: CDR1 LGHNT and CDR2 FRNRAP. The CDR3 has 17 residues. The trim removed 4 bases at V and 5 bases at J, leaving 15 bases unmatched. CDR3 protein: CASGSQEPGLRKDTQYF. The CDR3 DNA sequence: TGTGCTAGTGGTTCCCAAGAACCGGGACTACGTAAAGATACGCAGTATTTT.

The rearrangement joins TRBV19 to TRBJ2-3; either TRBD1 or TRBD2 may supply D (5 bases each). Germline CDR1 LNHDA, CDR2 SQIVND (reference sequence). V was pared by 5 bases and J by 0 bases, with 15 bases between. This CDR3 has 16 residues. The CDR3 is CASSDRGASSTDTQYF. DNA of the CDR3: TGTGCCAGTAGTGATAGAGGGGCTTCTAGCACAGATACGCAGTATTTT.

The rearrangement links TRBV7-9 to TRBJ1-4; D call uncertain. Germline assignment: CDR1 SEHNR and CDR2 FQNEAQ (reference sequence). The germline V and J ends were trimmed by 5 bases and 0 bases, with 7 bases remaining between them. The length of the CDR3 is 14 residues. As DNA, the CDR3 is TGTGCCAGCAGCCTTCCAGCAACTAATGAAAAACTGTTTTTT. Its protein product is CASSLPATNEKLFF. The whole variable domain, remainder taken from reference TRBV7-9 and TRBJ1-4, is DTGVSQNPRHKITKRGQNVTFRCDPISEHNRLYWYRQTLGQGPEFLTYFQNEAQLEKSRLLSDRFSAERPKGSFSTLEIQRTEQGDSAMYLCASSLPATNEKLFFGSGTQLSVL.

The chain combines TRBV7-3 with TRBJ1-1; TRBD1 might be the D (5 bases). Germline loops: CDR1 SGHTA, CDR2 FQGTGA. The CDR3 extends over 14 amino acids. V was cut by 5 bases and J by 5 bases, with 15 bases left in between. The CDR3 sequence: CASSPGRARTEAFF. CDR3 nucleotide sequence: TGTGCCAGCAGCCCCGGCAGGGCCAGGACTGAAGCTTTCTTT.

This clone was seen just once. The gene calls are TRBV15 and TRBJ2-1; D tentatively reads TRBD1 or TRBD2 (6 bases each). The length of the CDR3 is 14 residues. Trimming removed 4 bases from V and 2 bases from J, with 9 bases in between. In germline, CDR1 is LNHNV, CDR2 YYDKDF (reference sequence). The CDR3 nucleotides read TGTGCCACCAGCAAGGGGGGCACCTACAATGAGCAGTTCTTC. Translating it yields CATSKGGTYNEQFF.

V gene TRBV7-9 combines with J gene TRBJ2-7; TRBD2 matches at 8 bases. From germline, CDR1 is SEHNR and CDR2 FQNEAQ (reference sequence). This CDR3 comprises 16 residues. Unmatched junction bases numbered 10, after V lost 6 bases and J lost 0 bases. This CDR3 is CASSLIRGGGSYEQYF. As DNA, the CDR3 is TGTGCCAGCAGTTTGATTCGGGGGGGAGGCTCCTACGAGCAGTACTTC.

This clone was counted a single time. The V and J genes are TRBV5-5 and TRBJ1-4; 8 bases are a match to TRBD1. The CDR3 covers 14 residues. The germline V gene encodes CDR1 SGHKS and CDR2 YYEKEE (reference sequence). V dropped 4 bases and J dropped 8; count of bases not matched to a gene: 7. In nucleotides, the CDR3 is TGTGCCAGCAGCGGGGGGACAGGAATCGAAAAACTGTTTTTT. It specifies CASSGGTGIEKLFF.

The chain couples TRBV28 to TRBJ1-5; D might be TRBD1 (5 bases). CDR1 is MDHEN, CDR2 SYDVKM, per germline. Trimming removed 4 bases from V and 1 base from J, with 17 bases in between. The CDR3 length is 17 residues. CDR3 sequence: CASSSPFGQASNQPQHF. The DNA for the CDR3 is TGTGCCAGCAGTTCCCCTTTTGGACAAGCGAGCAATCAGCCCCAGCATTTT.

V usage is TRBV5-1 and J usage is TRBJ2-6; TRBD1 is a possible D gene (6 bases). CDR3 length equals 16 residues. With 4 bases removed from V and 5 bases from J, the gap between germline ends came to 16 bases. Germline V CDR1 and CDR2: SGHRS, YFSETQ. As DNA, the CDR3 is TGCGCCAGCAGCCCGGACAGCCCCCTTAGGGCCAACGTCCTGACTTTC. Protein product: CASSPDSPLRANVLTF.

The count of this clone is one. The gene calls are TRBV19 and TRBJ2-1; D remains ambiguous. The germline V gene encodes CDR1 LNHDA and CDR2 SQIVND (reference sequence). The V end was cut by 5 bases, the J end by 11 bases, with 16 bases between. This CDR3 is built from 13 residues. This CDR3 is CASSSRLQTQQFF. DNA for the CDR3: TGTGCCAGTAGTTCCAGACTCCAAACGCAGCAGTTCTTC.

The chain couples TRBV2 to TRBJ2-7; D is perhaps TRBD2 (6 bases). The CDR3 spans 13 residues. Trimming removed 3 bases at V and 3 bases at J, with 9 bases between. CDR1 SNHLY and CDR2 FYNNEI come from the germline V gene. This CDR3 is CASSEEAGYEQYF. The CDR3 DNA sequence: TGTGCCAGCAGTGAGGAAGCGGGCTACGAGCAGTACTTC.

This chain links TRBV7-2 with TRBJ1-5; tentative D call: TRBD1 (5 bases). The length of the CDR3 is 14 residues. V lost 3 bases to trimming and J lost 4 bases, with 10 bases between them. In germline, CDR1 is SGHTA, CDR2 FQGNSA. CDR3 region: CASSFPTVNQPQHF. CDR3 DNA: TGTGCCAGCAGCTTCCCGACAGTTAATCAGCCCCAGCATTTT.

This clone has only one observation. The chain recombines TRBV6-5 with TRBJ1-1; D is uncertain. The CDR3 contains 15 residues. CDR1 MNHEY and CDR2 SVGAGI come from the germline V gene. Trimming cost V 5 bases and J 1 base, with 14 bases left between them. Here the CDR3 reads CASSPRVARNTEAFF. The CDR3 region has the DNA TGTGCCAGCAGTCCCCGGGTAGCCAGGAACACTGAAGCTTTCTTT.